This T cell receptor beta chain was obtained from a study of control samples from healthy donors and cancer patients. Produced via immunoSEQ multiplex PCR; TCRdb's table is partial and in-frame only. The sample lists around 200,000 clones, just under 95% occurring once. CDR1 KGHDR and CDR2 SFDVKD come from the germline V gene. Trimming cost V 3 bases and J 3 bases, with 7 bases left between them. The CDR3 is made up of 13 amino acids. V and J are TRBV24-1 and TRBJ1-2; D uncertain. What was sequenced was blood. The TCR was taken from a middle-aged man in good health. The chain's CDR3 is CATSDRRDYGYTF. CDR3 coding DNA: TGTGCCACCAGTGATAGGAGGGACTATGGCTACACCTTC.